This TCR beta chain was profiled in a study of identical twins. From germline, CDR1 is SGHDT and CDR2 YYEEEE. The V and J ends lost 3 bases and 1 base, in that order; junction bases with no gene match: 4. This CDR3 has 15 amino acids. One entry per CDR3 protein results from TCRdb running MiXCR on the 5' RACE reads. Of about 520,000 distinct CDR3 sequences in the sample, less than 25% were seen once. These data were also filed under a second study, of T cells expressing NK-cell markers. That source notes: Restricting sorting to alpha-beta TCR T cells was achieved in several experiments by an anti-gamma-delta TCR antibody.

The chain carries TRBV5-6 and TRBJ1-1; TRBD1 aligns across 9 bases. The sample consisted of CD4+ T cells sorted from blood. The source is a woman aged 18 to 35 in good health. The CDR3 reads CASSSPGQGNTEAFF. The CDR3, as DNA: TGTGCCAGCAGCTCACCGGGACAGGGGAACACTGAAGCTTTCTTT.